The source of this T cell receptor beta chain is a study of T cell repertoires in cytomegalovirus infection. Study details: Both CMV infection and a matching HLA type were indicated by public TCR beta signatures.

One entry per CDR3 protein results from TCRdb running MiXCR on the reads. The sample lists roughly 180,000 distinct CDR3 sequences; about 28% were seen once. Trimming cost V 7 bases and J 6 bases, with 11 bases left between them. The CDR3 totals 12 residues. From germline, CDR1 is SNHLY and CDR2 FYNNEI. The TCR originated in a human donor in good health (CMV status not recorded). Some clones in this sample may be carry-over from other donors' samples. The specimen was PBMCs. The V and J genes are TRBV2 and TRBJ2-3; D gene unclear. CDR3 DNA: TGTGCCAGCACTAACCTGGCGGATACGCAGTATTTT. Protein sequence: CASTNLADTQYF.